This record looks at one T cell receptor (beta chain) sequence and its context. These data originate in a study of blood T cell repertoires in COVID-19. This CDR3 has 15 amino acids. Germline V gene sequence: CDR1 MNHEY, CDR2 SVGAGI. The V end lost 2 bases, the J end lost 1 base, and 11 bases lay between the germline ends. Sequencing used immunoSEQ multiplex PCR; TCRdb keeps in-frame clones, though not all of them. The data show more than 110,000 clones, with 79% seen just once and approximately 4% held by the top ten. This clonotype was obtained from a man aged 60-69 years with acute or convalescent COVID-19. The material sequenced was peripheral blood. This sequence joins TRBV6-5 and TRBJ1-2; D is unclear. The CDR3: CASSYGRGVNYGYTF. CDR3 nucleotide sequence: TGTGCCAGCAGTTACGGGCGGGGAGTTAACTATGGCTACACCTTC.